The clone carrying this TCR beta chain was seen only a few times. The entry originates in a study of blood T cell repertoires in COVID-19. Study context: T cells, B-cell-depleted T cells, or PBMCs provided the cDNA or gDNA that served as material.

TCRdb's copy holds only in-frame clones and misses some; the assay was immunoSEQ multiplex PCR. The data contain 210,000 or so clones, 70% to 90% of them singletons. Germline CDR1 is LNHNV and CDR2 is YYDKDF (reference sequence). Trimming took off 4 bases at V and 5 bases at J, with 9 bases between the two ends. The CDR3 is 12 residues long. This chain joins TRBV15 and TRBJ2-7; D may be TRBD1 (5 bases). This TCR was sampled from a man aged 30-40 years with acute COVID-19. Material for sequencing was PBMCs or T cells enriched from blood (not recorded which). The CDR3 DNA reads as TGTGCCACCAGCACTGGGGCCAACGAGCAGTACTTC. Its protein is CATSTGANEQYF.